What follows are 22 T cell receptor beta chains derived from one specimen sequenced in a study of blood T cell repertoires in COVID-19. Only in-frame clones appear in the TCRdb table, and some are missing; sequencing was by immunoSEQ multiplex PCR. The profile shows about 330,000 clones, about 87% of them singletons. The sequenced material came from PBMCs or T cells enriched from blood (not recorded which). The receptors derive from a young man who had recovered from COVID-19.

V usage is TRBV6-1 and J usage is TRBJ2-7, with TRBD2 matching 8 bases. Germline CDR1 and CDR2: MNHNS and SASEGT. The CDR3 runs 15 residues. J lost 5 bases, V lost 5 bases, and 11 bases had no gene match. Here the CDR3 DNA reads TGTGCCAGCAGTTCCATCGGGGGGGCGATCGACGAGCAGTACTTC. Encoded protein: CASSSIGGAIDEQYF.

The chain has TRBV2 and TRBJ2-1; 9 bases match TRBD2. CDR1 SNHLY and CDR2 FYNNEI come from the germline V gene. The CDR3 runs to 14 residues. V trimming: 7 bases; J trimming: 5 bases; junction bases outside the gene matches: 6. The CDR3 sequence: CASIRRLADNEQFF. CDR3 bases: TGTGCCAGCATTCGAAGACTAGCGGACAATGAGCAGTTCTTC.

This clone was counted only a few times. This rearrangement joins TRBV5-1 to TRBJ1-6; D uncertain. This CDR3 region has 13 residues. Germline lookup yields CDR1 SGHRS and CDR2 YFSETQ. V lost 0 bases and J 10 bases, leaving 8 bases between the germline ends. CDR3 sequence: CASSLARGSPLHF. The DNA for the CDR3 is TGCGCCAGCAGCTTGGCCCGAGGATCACCCCTCCACTTT.

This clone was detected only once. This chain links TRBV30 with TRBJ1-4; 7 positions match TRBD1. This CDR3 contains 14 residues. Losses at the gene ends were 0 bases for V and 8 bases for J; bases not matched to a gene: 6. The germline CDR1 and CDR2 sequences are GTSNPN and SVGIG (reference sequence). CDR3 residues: CAWSVQRGREKLFF. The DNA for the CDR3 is TGTGCCTGGAGTGTACAAAGGGGGCGAGAAAAACTGTTTTTT.

The CDR3 coding sequence is TGTGCCAGCAGCTTACAGACAGGAGCCCAAGAGACCCAGTACTTC. Encoded protein: CASSLQTGAQETQYF. V gene TRBV7-7 combines with J gene TRBJ2-5; possibly TRBD1 for D (6 bases). With 2 bases removed from V and 1 base from J, the gap between germline ends came to 11 bases. The CDR3 runs to 15 residues. Germline V gives CDR1 SSHAT, CDR2 FNYEAQ (reference sequence).

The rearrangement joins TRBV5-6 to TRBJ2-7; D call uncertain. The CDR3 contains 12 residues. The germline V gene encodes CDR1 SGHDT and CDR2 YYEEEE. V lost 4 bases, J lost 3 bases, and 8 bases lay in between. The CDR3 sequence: CASSVSGYEQYF. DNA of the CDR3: TGTGCCAGCAGCGTCTCGGGCTACGAGCAGTACTTC.

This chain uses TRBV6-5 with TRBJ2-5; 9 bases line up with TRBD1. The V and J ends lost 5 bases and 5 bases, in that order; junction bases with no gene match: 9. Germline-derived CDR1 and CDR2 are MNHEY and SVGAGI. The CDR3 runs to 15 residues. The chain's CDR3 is CASSPWDREMETQYF. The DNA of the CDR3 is TGTGCCAGCAGTCCCTGGGACAGGGAGATGGAGACCCAGTACTTC.

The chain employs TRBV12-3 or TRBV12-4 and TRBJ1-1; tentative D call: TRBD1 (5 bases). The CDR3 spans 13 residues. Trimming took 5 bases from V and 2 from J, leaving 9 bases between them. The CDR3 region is CASSTTGNTEAFF. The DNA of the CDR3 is TGTGCCAGCAGTACTACAGGTAACACTGAAGCTTTCTTT.

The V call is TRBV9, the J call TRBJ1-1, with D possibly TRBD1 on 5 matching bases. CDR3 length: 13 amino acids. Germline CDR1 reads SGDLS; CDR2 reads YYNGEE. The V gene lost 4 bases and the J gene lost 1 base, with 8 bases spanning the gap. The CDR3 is CASSSGGNTEAFF. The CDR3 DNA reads TGTGCCAGCAGCTCCGGGGGGAACACTGAAGCTTTCTTT. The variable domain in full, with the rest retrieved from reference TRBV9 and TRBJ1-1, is DSGVTQTPKHLITATGQRVTLRCSPRSGDLSVYWYQQSLDQGLQFLIQYYNGEERAKGNILERFSAQQFPDLHSELNLSSLELGDSALYFCASSSGGNTEAFFGQGTRLTVV.

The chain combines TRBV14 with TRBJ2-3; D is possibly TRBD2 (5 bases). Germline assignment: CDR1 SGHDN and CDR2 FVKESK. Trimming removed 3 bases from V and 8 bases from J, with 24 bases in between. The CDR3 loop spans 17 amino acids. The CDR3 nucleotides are TGTGCCAGCAGCCAGGATGGCAGAGCGGTTAGTAAGGGTACGCAGTATTTT. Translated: CASSQDGRAVSKGTQYF.

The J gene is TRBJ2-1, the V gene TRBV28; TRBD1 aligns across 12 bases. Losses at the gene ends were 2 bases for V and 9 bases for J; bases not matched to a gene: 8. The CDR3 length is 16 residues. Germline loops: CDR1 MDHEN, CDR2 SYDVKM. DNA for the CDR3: TGTGCCAGCAGTTTAGGTGGGACAGGGGGCTTCAGTGAGCAGTTCTTC. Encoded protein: CASSLGGTGGFSEQFF.

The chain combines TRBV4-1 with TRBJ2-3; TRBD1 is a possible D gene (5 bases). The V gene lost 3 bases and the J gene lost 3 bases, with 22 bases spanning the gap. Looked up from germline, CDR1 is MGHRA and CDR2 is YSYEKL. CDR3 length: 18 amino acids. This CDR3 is CASSHRDFRVTRTDTQYF. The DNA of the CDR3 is TGCGCCAGCAGCCACCGCGATTTCAGGGTGACTCGGACAGATACGCAGTATTTT.

In DNA form, the CDR3 reads TGTGCCAGCAGTTTACCAGGGGACAATCAGCCCCAGCATTTT. Its translation: CASSLPGDNQPQHF. The J gene is TRBJ1-5, the V gene TRBV28, with D maybe TRBD1 (6 bases). Germline V gives CDR1 MDHEN, CDR2 SYDVKM. This CDR3 contains 14 residues. Trimming cost V 2 bases and J 3 bases, with 8 bases left between them. Full variable domain (missing parts from reference TRBV28 and TRBJ1-5): DVKVTQSSRYLVKRTGEKVFLECVQDMDHENMFWYRQDPGLGLRLIYFSYDVKMKEKGDIPEGYSVSREKKERFSLILESASTNQTSMYLCASSLPGDNQPQHFGDGTRLSIL.

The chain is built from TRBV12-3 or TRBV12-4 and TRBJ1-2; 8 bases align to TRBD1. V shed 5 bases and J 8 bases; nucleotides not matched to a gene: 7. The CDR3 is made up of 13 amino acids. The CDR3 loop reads CASSPGQALGYTF. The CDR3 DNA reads TGTGCCAGCAGTCCGGGACAGGCCCTGGGCTACACCTTC.

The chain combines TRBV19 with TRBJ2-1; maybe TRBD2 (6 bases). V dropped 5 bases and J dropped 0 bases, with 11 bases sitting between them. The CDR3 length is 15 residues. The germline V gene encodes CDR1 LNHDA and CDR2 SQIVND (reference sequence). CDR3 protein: CASSSGVNSYNEQFF. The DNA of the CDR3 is TGTGCCAGTAGTTCGGGGGTCAACTCCTACAATGAGCAGTTCTTC.

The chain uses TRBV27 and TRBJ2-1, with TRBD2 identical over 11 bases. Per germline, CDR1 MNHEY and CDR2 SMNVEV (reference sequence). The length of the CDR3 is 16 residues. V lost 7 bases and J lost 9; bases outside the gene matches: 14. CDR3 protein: CASTQGVAGGLGEQFF. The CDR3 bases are TGTGCCAGCACCCAAGGGGTAGCGGGGGGGTTGGGTGAGCAGTTCTTC.

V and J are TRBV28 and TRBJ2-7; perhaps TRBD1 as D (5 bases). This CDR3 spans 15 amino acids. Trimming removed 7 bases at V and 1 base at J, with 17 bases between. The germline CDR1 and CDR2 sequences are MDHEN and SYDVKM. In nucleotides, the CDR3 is TGTGCCAGCATCCAAGGTGGGGCAGTATCCTACGAGCAGTACTTC. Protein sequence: CASIQGGAVSYEQYF.

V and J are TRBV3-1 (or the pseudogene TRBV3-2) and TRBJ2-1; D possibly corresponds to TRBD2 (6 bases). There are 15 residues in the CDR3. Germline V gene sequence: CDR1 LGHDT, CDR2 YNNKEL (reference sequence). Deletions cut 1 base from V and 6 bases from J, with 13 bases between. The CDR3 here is CASSQGGTARNEQFF. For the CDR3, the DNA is TGTGCCAGCAGCCAAGGCGGGACCGCCCGCAATGAGCAGTTCTTC.

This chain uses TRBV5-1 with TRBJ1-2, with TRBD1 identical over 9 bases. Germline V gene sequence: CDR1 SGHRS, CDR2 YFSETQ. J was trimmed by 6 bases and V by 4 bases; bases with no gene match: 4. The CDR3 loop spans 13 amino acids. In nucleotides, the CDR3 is TGCGCCAGCAGCACGGGACAGGGTAATGGCTACACCTTC. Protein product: CASSTGQGNGYTF. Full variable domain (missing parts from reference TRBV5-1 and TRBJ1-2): KAGVTQTPRYLIKTRGQQVTLSCSPISGHRSVSWYQQTPGQGLQFLFEYFSETQRNKGNFPGRFSGRQFSNSRSEMNVSTLELGDSALYLCASSTGQGNGYTFGSGTRLTVV.

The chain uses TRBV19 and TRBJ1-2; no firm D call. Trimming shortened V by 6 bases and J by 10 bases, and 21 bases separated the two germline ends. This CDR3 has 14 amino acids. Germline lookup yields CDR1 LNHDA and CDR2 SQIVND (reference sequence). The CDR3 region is CASSIGGSLMDYTF. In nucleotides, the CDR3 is TGTGCCAGTAGCATTGGAGGGTCCCTAATGGACTACACCTTC.

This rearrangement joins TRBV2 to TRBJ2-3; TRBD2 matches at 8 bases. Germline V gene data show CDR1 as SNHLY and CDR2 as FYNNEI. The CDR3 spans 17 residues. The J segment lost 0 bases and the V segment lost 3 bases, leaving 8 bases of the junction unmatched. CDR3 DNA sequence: TGTGCCAGCAGTGAGGGTTTAGCGGGGTCAAGCACAGATACGCAGTATTTT. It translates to CASSEGLAGSSTDTQYF.

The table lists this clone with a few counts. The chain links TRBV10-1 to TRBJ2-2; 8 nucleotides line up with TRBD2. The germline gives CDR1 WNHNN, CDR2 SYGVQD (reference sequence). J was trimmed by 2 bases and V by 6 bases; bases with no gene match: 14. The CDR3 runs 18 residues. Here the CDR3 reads CASSDGIAGWINTGELFF. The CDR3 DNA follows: TGCGCCAGCAGCGACGGGATAGCGGGGTGGATCAACACCGGGGAGCTGTTTTTT.